This section outlines one TCR beta chain sequence together with its context. These data originate in a study of T cells after yellow fever vaccination. The V end was cut by 4 bases, the J end by 14 bases, with 12 bases between. Germline lookup yields CDR1 SNHLY and CDR2 FYNNEI. There are 12 residues in the CDR3. TCRdb passed the 5' RACE reads through MiXCR, listing each CDR3 protein once. The data show about 320,000 distinct CDR3 sequences, about 4.5% seen once. The chain recombines TRBV2 with TRBJ1-6; no firm D call. The input for sequencing was PBMCs, taken 15 days after the yellow fever booster vaccination. The receptor's source is a man between 18 and 29 years old who received the YFV17D yellow fever vaccine. The CDR3 region has the DNA TGTGCCAGCAGTGCTTCCGTATTGTCCCTCCACTTT. Residues: CASSASVLSLHF.